These 27 T cell receptor beta chains were all obtained from the same sample, sequenced in a study of T cells after yellow fever vaccination. TCRdb independently ran MiXCR on the 5' RACE reads; one entry per CDR3 protein. Of around 330,000 distinct CDR3 sequences detected, roughly 4% appear once; the ten largest clones hold 20% to 30%. The sequences come from PBMCs, collected on the day of the yellow fever booster vaccination. These receptors originate from a man between 18 and 35 years old who received the YFV17D yellow fever vaccine.

CDR3 protein: CASNPIMNTEAFF. CDR3 bases: TGTGCCAGCAATCCCATCATGAACACTGAAGCTTTCTTT. The genes are TRBV7-2 and TRBJ1-1; D not resolved. This CDR3 spans 13 amino acids. Between the trimmed V and J ends, which lost 7 bases and 0 bases, there was a span of 9 bases. In germline, CDR1 is SGHTA, CDR2 FQGNSA.

J is TRBJ2-7 and V is TRBV30; D might be TRBD1 (5 bases). Germline V gives CDR1 GTSNPN, CDR2 SVGIG (reference sequence). The CDR3 extends over 14 amino acids. V shed 0 bases and J shed 3 bases, with 12 bases lying between them. The CDR3 protein is CAWSVSWQGYEQYF. The CDR3 DNA is TGTGCCTGGAGTGTAAGCTGGCAGGGCTACGAGCAGTACTTC.

Ten or more counts support this clonotype. This chain connects TRBV5-4 to TRBJ1-2, with D tentatively TRBD1 (6 bases). V lost 0 bases, J lost 0 bases, and 9 bases lay in between. This CDR3 is built from 15 residues. The germline V gene encodes CDR1 SGHNT and CDR2 YYREEE (reference sequence). The CDR3 nucleotides are TGTGCCAGCAGCTTGGATGGACAGACTAACTATGGCTACACCTTC. Translated, it gives CASSLDGQTNYGYTF.

This rearrangement joins TRBV7-2 to TRBJ2-1, with D perhaps TRBD2 (6 bases). CDR1 and CDR2 (germline): SGHTA, FQGNSA. Trimming removed 4 bases from V and 12 bases from J, with 19 bases in between. This CDR3 has 14 amino acids. This CDR3 reads CASSWTTVIPGQFF. The CDR3 region has the DNA TGTGCCAGCAGCTGGACTACCGTCATCCCCGGGCAGTTCTTC.

This clonotype was seen only a few times. The gene calls are TRBV14 and TRBJ1-4, with 9 bases identical to TRBD1. The CDR3 extends over 15 amino acids. The V segment lost 3 bases and the J segment 8 bases; nucleotides outside the gene matches: 7. Germline V gene data show CDR1 as SGHDN and CDR2 as FVKESK. The CDR3 loop reads CASSHYRGREEKLFF. The CDR3 DNA is TGTGCCAGCAGCCACTACAGGGGGCGTGAGGAAAAACTGTTTTTT.

This clonotype was seen at least ten times. The chain links TRBV5-1 to TRBJ1-5; D is unresolved. The CDR3 totals 15 residues. The germline gives CDR1 SGHRS, CDR2 YFSETQ. Trimming pared 5 bases from V and 4 bases from J, leaving 16 bases between. CDR3 DNA: TGCGCCAGCAGTTTGCTGGGCCAACCAAATCAGCCCCAGCATTTT. Translation: CASSLLGQPNQPQHF.

This clonotype was seen only a few times. This rearrangement joins TRBV3-1 to TRBJ2-1; 8 positions agree with TRBD1. This CDR3 spans 14 amino acids. Per germline, CDR1 LGHDT and CDR2 YNNKEL (reference sequence). V was clipped by 4 bases and J by 8 bases; unmatched bases: 7. The CDR3 is CASSPGTGPDEQFF. In nucleotides, the CDR3 is TGTGCCAGCAGCCCCGGGACAGGCCCCGATGAGCAGTTCTTC.

This clonotype appeared many times. The chain is built from TRBV4-2 and TRBJ2-1, with 13 bases lining up with TRBD2. The germline gives CDR1 LGHNA, CDR2 YNFKEQ. The CDR3 consists of 18 residues. J gave up 2 bases and V 0 bases, and 4 bases lay outside the gene matches. CDR3 nucleotides: TGTGCCAGCAGCCAAGAGACTAGCGGGGGGAACACCTACAATGAGCAGTTCTTC. Amino acid sequence: CASSQETSGGNTYNEQFF.

The chain employs TRBV7-2 and TRBJ1-1; D not certain. CDR3 length: 14 residues. V was shortened by 5 bases and J by 3 bases, with 13 bases between the two germline ends. The germline CDR1 and CDR2 sequences are SGHTA and FQGNSA. The CDR3 region is CASSVDSFDTEAFF. The CDR3 region has the DNA TGTGCCAGCAGCGTAGACTCCTTCGACACTGAAGCTTTCTTT. Based on the CDR3 plus reference TRBV7-2 and TRBJ1-1, the full variable domain is GAGVSQSPSNKVTEKGKDVELRCDPISGHTALYWYRQSLGQGLEFLIYFQGNSAPDKSGLPSDRFSAERTGGSVSTLTIQRTQQEDSAVYLCASSVDSFDTEAFFGQGTRLTVV.

This clonotype has a count of ten or more. V is TRBV28 and J is TRBJ1-1; the match to TRBD1 covers 9 bases. Looked up from germline, CDR1 is MDHEN and CDR2 is SYDVKM. V dropped 6 bases and J dropped 1; count of bases not matched to a gene: 6. This CDR3 is built from 15 residues. CDR3: CASSTGGAENTEAFF. As DNA, the CDR3 is TGTGCCAGCAGCACAGGGGGCGCCGAGAACACTGAAGCTTTCTTT.

This clonotype was detected many times. The CDR3 DNA reads as TGTGCCAGCAGTTTCGGGGGGAGCTCCTACGAGCAGTACGTC. Translating it yields CASSFGGSSYEQYV. J is TRBJ2-7 and V is TRBV28; TRBD2 matches at 7 bases. CDR1 is MDHEN and CDR2 is SYDVKM in the germline V gene. Trimming cost V 3 bases and J 0 bases; bases outside gene matches: 2. The CDR3 covers 14 residues.

Ten or more counts support this clonotype. The chain couples TRBV4-1 to TRBJ2-7, with no clear D. Trimming took off 1 base at V and 0 bases at J, with 7 bases between the two ends. The CDR3 is 14 amino acids. CDR1 is MGHRA, CDR2 YSYEKL, per germline. As DNA, the CDR3 is TGCGCCAGCAGCCAAGGGGAAAGCTCCTACGAGCAGTACTTC. Amino acids: CASSQGESSYEQYF.

This rearrangement joins TRBV10-3 to TRBJ1-1; TRBD1 matches at 7 bases. The germline V gene has CDR1 ENHRY and CDR2 SYGVKD. V gave up 6 bases and J gave up 4 bases; unmatched junction bases: 5. The CDR3 has 13 residues. The CDR3 loop reads CAIRDRVATEAFF. CDR3 nucleotide sequence: TGTGCCATCAGAGACAGGGTGGCCACTGAAGCTTTCTTT.

The rearrangement uses TRBV4-1 and TRBJ2-1; 8 bases match TRBD2. This CDR3 region has 15 residues. V lost 2 bases, J lost 1 base, and 1 base stayed unmatched. The germline CDR1 and CDR2 sequences are MGHRA and YSYEKL. CDR3 amino acids: CASSQSGGSYNEQFF. The CDR3 coding sequence is TGCGCCAGCAGCCAAAGCGGGGGATCCTACAATGAGCAGTTCTTC.

In its sample, this clonotype was seen a few times. This chain uses TRBV20-1 with TRBJ1-5, with 7 bases fitting TRBD1. V lost 5 bases to trimming and J lost 6 bases; unmatched junction nucleotides: 4. Per the germline V gene, CDR1 is DFQATT and CDR2 is SNEGSKA (reference sequence). There are 12 residues in the CDR3. In DNA form, the CDR3 reads TGCAGTGCTCAGACAGGGACTCAGCCCCAGCATTTT. This sequence encodes CSAQTGTQPQHF.

Ten or more counts support this clonotype. J is TRBJ2-2 and V is TRBV14; D gene unclear. Germline V CDR1 and CDR2: SGHDN, FVKESK. Trimming left V 1 base short and J 3 bases short, with 6 bases between. CDR3 length equals 14 residues. CDR3 coding DNA: TGTGCCAGCAGCCAAGTGCAGTACACCGGGGAGCTGTTTTTT. Translated, it gives CASSQVQYTGELFF.

This clonotype was detected a few times. This sequence joins TRBV7-2 and TRBJ1-2; D gene unclear. Deletions cut 5 bases from V and 0 bases from J, with 4 bases between. Germline values: CDR1 SGHTA, CDR2 FQGNSA. The CDR3 covers 12 residues. The CDR3 bases are TGTGCCAGCAGCCCGACTAACTATGGCTACACCTTC. Translation: CASSPTNYGYTF. Using reference TRBV7-2 and TRBJ1-2 for the parts outside the CDR3, the full variable domain is GAGVSQSPSNKVTEKGKDVELRCDPISGHTALYWYRQSLGQGLEFLIYFQGNSAPDKSGLPSDRFSAERTGGSVSTLTIQRTQQEDSAVYLCASSPTNYGYTFGSGTRLTVV.

This clonotype has a handful of counts. The chain recombines TRBV2 with TRBJ2-7; 10 nucleotides line up with TRBD1. Germline V lookup: CDR1 SNHLY, CDR2 FYNNEI. The CDR3 loop spans 15 amino acids. V dropped 5 bases and J dropped 3; count of bases not matched to a gene: 7. The CDR3 DNA follows: TGTGCCAGCAGTTTCGGACAGGGGGGCAACTACGAGCAGTACTTC. Translation: CASSFGQGGNYEQYF.

This chain connects TRBV27 to TRBJ1-3; the D gene is possibly TRBD1 (6 bases). Germline lookup yields CDR1 MNHEY and CDR2 SMNVEV (reference sequence). V gave up 8 bases and J gave up 3 bases, with 20 bases separating them. The CDR3 totals 16 residues. The CDR3 region has the DNA TGTGCCAGCGGAATACCCACGGGGGGCGGTGGAAACACCATATATTTT. It codes for CASGIPTGGGGNTIYF.

The sample holds many counts of this clonotype. This chain uses TRBV5-1 with TRBJ2-1; D ambiguous. CDR1 is SGHRS, CDR2 YFSETQ, per germline. The CDR3 is 13 amino acids. V gave up 0 bases and J gave up 6 bases, with 7 bases separating them. The CDR3 region has the DNA TGCGCCAGCAGCTTGGAGGTCGGCAATGAGCAGTTCTTC. Protein product: CASSLEVGNEQFF.

The gene calls are TRBV14 and TRBJ2-7; 9 nucleotides match TRBD1. The germline V gene has CDR1 SGHDN and CDR2 FVKESK. The CDR3 is 14 residues long. With 4 bases clipped from V and 7 bases from J, the junction kept 8 bases outside the gene matches. CDR3 sequence: CASSPRTGVWEQYV. CDR3 bases: TGTGCCAGCAGCCCAAGGACAGGGGTTTGGGAGCAGTACGTC.

At least ten counts were recorded for this clonotype. This chain uses TRBV4-3 with TRBJ2-1; 7 bases map to TRBD1. Trimming at V came to 0 bases and at J to 5 bases, leaving 10 bases not matched to a gene. The germline V gene encodes CDR1 LGHNA and CDR2 YSLEER. The CDR3 sequence is 17 residues long. The CDR3 here is CASSQETVGGLDNEQFF. CDR3 nucleotides: TGCGCCAGCAGCCAAGAAACGGTAGGGGGCTTGGACAATGAGCAGTTCTTC.

This clonotype was picked up a small number of times. The chain uses TRBV5-4 and TRBJ1-6; TRBD1 matches at 7 bases. Germline V gene lookup returns CDR1 SGHNT and CDR2 YYREEE (reference sequence). The CDR3 is made up of 14 amino acids. V lost 4 bases and J lost 10; bases outside the gene matches: 8. The CDR3 region has the DNA TGTGCCAGCAGCCCTGGGACAGCAGGGTCACCCCTCCACTTT. Its translation is CASSPGTAGSPLHF.

Note on this clonotype: An end of the junction does not agree with germline; a read error may underlie this. This chain connects TRBV18 to TRBJ1-2, with D perhaps matching TRBD1 (6 bases). The CDR3 extends over 17 amino acids. Looked up from germline, CDR1 is KGHSH and CDR2 is LQKENI. DNA of the CDR3: TGTGCCAGCTCATCACCTTCCGACGGGGGCCGGATCTATGGCTACACCTTC. It codes for CASSSPSDGGRIYGYTF.

In its sample, this clonotype was seen many times. J is TRBJ1-1 and V is TRBV21-1; the D call TRBD1 from the table was never checked on the DNA. TRBV21-1 is flagged as a pseudogene. The CDR3 has 12 amino acids. The CDR3 here is CAAFRVATEAFF. DNA for the CDR3: TGTGCCGCCTTCAGGGTCGCCACTGAAGCTTTCTTT.

The CDR3 loop is CASSLNGRDNQPQHF. The CDR3 DNA reads as TGTGCCAGCAGCTTAAACGGAAGAGACAATCAGCCCCAGCATTTT. The genes are TRBV7-8 and TRBJ1-5; no clear D gene. Trimming removed 2 bases from V and 3 bases from J, with 11 bases in between. The CDR3 runs to 15 residues. Germline lookup yields CDR1 SGHVS and CDR2 FQNEAQ.

This clonotype was seen repeatedly, ten times or more. J is TRBJ2-1 and V is TRBV28; the D call may be TRBD1 or TRBD2 (6 bases each). The CDR3 has 14 residues. Germline V gives CDR1 MDHEN, CDR2 SYDVKM. Trimming cost V 4 bases and J 4 bases, with 11 bases left between them. As DNA, the CDR3 is TGTGCCAGCAGTTCGGGGGCAGCTTACAATGAGCAGTTCTTC. Translation: CASSSGAAYNEQFF.